This TCR beta chain came from a study of identical twins. In TCRdb, the 5' RACE reads were re-called with MiXCR into one record per CDR3 protein. The sample shows approximately 690,000 distinct CDR3 sequences, roughly 6% of them seen only once. CDR1 and CDR2 from the germline V gene are MDHEN and SYDVKM. This CDR3 contains 14 residues. The junction had 4 bases not matched to a gene; V was cut back by 6 bases and J by 4 bases. Sequencing was performed on naive T cells sorted from blood. The sequence derives from a young man in good health. The genes are TRBV28 and TRBJ2-7; TRBD2 matches 12 bases. The CDR3 spells CASRTSGSLYEQYF. The CDR3 DNA is TGTGCCAGCAGGACTAGCGGGAGTCTGTACGAGCAGTACTTC.